The TCR beta chain described here comes from a study of regulatory T cells in long-lasting Graves disease. Whole-study findings and limits: Favoring TRBV28, TRBJ1-2 and TRBJ2-5 was a feature seen in persistent disease. More public clonotypes were shared by persistent patients (about 3,000) than by new patients (under 1,000).

J gave up 4 bases and V 0 bases, and 14 bases lay outside the gene matches. Germline values: CDR1 MNHNS, CDR2 SASEGT. The CDR3 is 18 residues long. The time point denotes: newly diagnosed GD, antithyroid drugs for less than 3 months. The TCR library was prepared using RNA isolated from PBMCs. Arm-PCR of CDR3 regions and iRepertoire HTBI primers were the basis on which TCR beta libraries were built. TCRdb recomputed calls from the multiplex PCR reads with MiXCR, one row per CDR3 protein. This table has roughly 500,000 distinct CDR3 sequences, 13% appearing once. Ten or more counts support this clonotype. Its specificity is not known. These sequences were also reported in another study, on T cells in Graves' hyperthyroidism and ophthalmopathy. That source notes: A first-round RT-PCR of the TCR CDR3 used the HTBI primer set. In the blood, most expanded thyroid clonotypes above 0.001 appeared as well.

The sequence derives from a man aged 25 to 45 with Graves disease. Source: peripheral blood mononuclear cells (PBMCs), taken at new diagnosis, from a patient treated with antithyroid drugs. The rearrangement uses TRBV6-1 and TRBJ2-7, with TRBD2 identical over 8 bases. CDR3 protein: CASSEALTSGGSGYEQYF. CDR3 DNA sequence: TGTGCCAGCAGTGAAGCGCTTACTAGCGGAGGGTCCGGTTACGAGCAGTACTTC.